The source of this TCR beta chain is a study of blood T cells in healthy people across ages (dated by TCRdb to between 2015 and 2017). Regarding the research as a whole: In model experiments, template switching captured about one uniquely barcoded TCR beta cDNA molecule for every two T cells. Using deep sequencing normalized with unique cDNA molecular identifiers, the study measured how TCR beta repertoire diversity changes with age. Donors were grouped into four age groups: young (average 16 years), middle-aged (39), aged (around 66) and long-lived (about 89). Two additional independent replicas of 1 million unique cDNA reads from the same blood draw were analyzed for two donors (one aged 18 to 30 and one aged 80 or older). Here is what the overall study found, with its caveats: Bulk unsorted PBMC profiling prevented conclusive comparison of naive and antigen-experienced compartments. As age increased, observed TCR beta diversity per million T cells dropped in a roughly linear way, and a significant reduction was already evident by age about 40. The percentage of naive T cells measured by flow cytometry correlated strongly with observed TCR beta diversity. Compared with the aged group, the long-lived group had more naive CD4+ T cells, fewer expanded clones and increased TCR diversity, a pattern suggesting age selection. Estimates of total diversity from one million sequenced T cells were regarded as lower bounds and underestimates. Because donor CMV infection status was unknown, age-related changes in expanded clonotypes were potentially confounded.

The CDR3 covers 13 residues, taking in both the cysteine and the phenylalanine. Only CDR3 DNA remains: 39 bases, in frame from the first base. The 40 or so donors, aged about 6 to 95 years, were systemically healthy Caucasian individuals from Russia. Each donor gave ten milliliters of peripheral blood, collected into EDTA-treated Vacutainer tubes. Ficoll-Paque density-gradient centrifugation was used to isolate PBMCs, with at least 7 million obtained per sample. Trizol reagent was used to extract total RNA from PBMCs, with at least 6 micrograms per sample. Naive CD45RAhigh/CD27high T cell percentages were measured by flow cytometry on a PBMC aliquot from every donor. The library came from 5' RACE. The sequencer listed for this sample is Illumina HiSeq 2500. A second PCR of roughly 7 to 11 cycles was performed with a sample-barcoded 5' primer and a J-beta primer mix. Each TCR beta cDNA molecule received a unique molecular identifier from a template-switch 5' adaptor carrying 12 random nucleotides. Each sample yielded at least 3 million CDR3-containing paired-end reads. First-strand cDNA synthesis was performed from all RNA using the Mint cDNA synthesis kit, with priming by a TRBC-specific oligonucleotide. All cDNA was treated with uracil-DNA glycosylase and then went through a first 18-cycle PCR with the universal primers M1SS and BC2_uni_R. As for the authors' bioinformatics: Each sample was normalized by randomly selecting 1 million high-quality reads, each carrying a distinct molecular identifier. Instead of being binned into consensus sequences, reads that shared molecular identifiers were thrown out. MiTCR, run with a Q25 quality threshold and the strictest error-elimination algorithm, handled CDR3 identification, clonotype clustering and error correction. A nonparametric unseen species model with Euler transformation was used to estimate a lower bound on total TCR beta diversity. TCRdb trimmed public reads at Q25 via fastp, called clones via MiXCR and kept in-frame beta chains. Here each entry gathers all rows of one CDR3 protein and keeps the most common genes and DNA. TCRdb, not the original authors, processed these V and J calls. This sample comprises some 1,000,000 distinct CDR3 sequences, 25% of them detected only once. The leading ten clones occupy about 0.8% of the sample.

A word on this clonotype: This clone's antigen is unknown. Base quality data are lacking; no much larger clone is found one base away.

The same specimen was also included in a second study, on T cells of mothers and their children. From the second report: Nine systemically healthy Caucasian individuals, comprising three mothers and their six children, were included as donors. cDNA synthesis consumed the entire amount of extracted RNA, loaded at approximately 1.6 ug RNA in each 15 ul reaction. In the second PCR, the M1S primer added sample barcodes and 2-4 random nucleotides. More than 8 million TCR beta CDR3 reads were obtained from each mother, and several million reads were obtained from each child. Thymic selection similarly shapes TCR recombination output in related and unrelated pairs, with minor effect from inherited differences. Normalized repertoire overlap in related mother-child pairs was always slightly higher than in unrelated mother-child pairs, but the difference was never significant. No persistent microchimeric T cell clones were found, with a detection sensitivity of approximately 95 clones per million clonotypes. Deep NGS was used in the study to compare the TCR beta repertoires of mothers and children and to look for features that separate related mother-child pairs from unrelated individuals. On average, the children were roughly 10 +/- 4 years old, while the mothers were approximately 41 +/- 4 years old. Libraries were sequenced on Illumina HiSeq 2000 with 100+100 nt paired-end reads after adapter ligation with NEBNext reagents. To prevent cross-contamination, the mother and child libraries were prepared a month apart and were sequenced in separate runs. For each donor, between about 450,000 and 2,300,000 distinct TCR beta clonotypes were identified. Naive TCR beta clonotypes were estimated from low-frequency clonotypes matched to each donor's FACS-determined naive share, without sorting.

The sequence came from a girl aged 2 to 9 in good health. Material: blood. This chain joins TRBV12-3 or TRBV12-4 to TRBJ2-7; a tentative D match to TRBD2 spans 5 bases. The better agreement between TRBJ2-1 and the DNA end casts doubt on the J call. The DNA sequence reads TGTGCCAGCAGTTTTGGAGCGGTTAATGAGCAGTTCTTC. It translates as CASSFGAVNEQFF.